The rows below give T cell receptor beta chains drawn from one sample of a study of blood T cell repertoires in COVID-19. Sequenced by immunoSEQ multiplex PCR; TCRdb stores in-frame clones only, minus some. The sample gives 100,000 to 120,000 clones, around four fifths of which show up once; 16% is in the top ten. Sequenced input: peripheral blood. These receptors were collected from a woman aged 55-69 years with acute or convalescent COVID-19. The CDR3 runs from the conserved cysteine through the conserved F or W. A D gene is named only where the DNA matches it firmly. Clone sizes are given selectively: once, few, many, or a class where the clone is expanded.

V	length	size	J	D	DNA	CDR3
TRBV6-1	16	few	TRBJ2-7	TRBD1	TGTGCCAGCAGTGACGTCCGGGACAGGGGCTCCTACGAGCAGTACTTC	CASSDVRDRGSYEQYF
TRBV7-2	13	.	TRBJ1-5	TRBD1	TGTGCCAGCAGCTTACAGGGGGCTCAGCCCCAGCATTTT	CASSLQGAQPQHF
TRBV5-6	16	.	TRBJ2-3	TRBD1	TGTGCCAGCAGCTTAGCCCCAACAGGGGGCACAGATACGCAGTATTTT	CASSLAPTGGTDTQYF
TRBV11-2	15	.	TRBJ1-6	.	TGTGCCAGCAGCTCCATTACAGGGAATAATTCACCCCTCCACTTT	CASSSITGNNSPLHF
TRBV7-9	17	.	TRBJ2-5	.	TGTGCCAGCAGCTTAGGAGTAAAGGGGTTTCTAGGAGAGACCCAGTACTTC	CASSLGVKGFLGETQYF
TRBV29-1	11	.	TRBJ2-7	.	TGCAGCGCCCTGACAGCCTACGAGCAGTACTTC	CSALTAYEQYF
TRBV2	12	.	TRBJ1-2	.	TGTGCCAGCAGTCCACAGGGCTATGGCTACACCTTC	CASSPQGYGYTF
TRBV6-4	15	few	TRBJ2-2	.	TGTGCCAGCAGTGAAAGGCAGGGGAACACCGGGGAGCTGTTTTTT	CASSERQGNTGELFF
TRBV29-1	13	.	TRBJ1-1	.	TGCAGCGGATCCGGGACTGTGAACACTGAAGCTTTCTTT	CSGSGTVNTEAFF
TRBV24-1	16	.	TRBJ2-5	TRBD2	TGTGCCACCAGTCCTAGCGGGGGGCGGTACCAAGAGACCCAGTACTTC	CATSPSGGRYQETQYF
TRBV6-5	16	.	TRBJ2-3	TRBD2	TGTGCCAGCAGTTCCTCCCGGGGGGGGAGCACAGATACGCAGTATTTT	CASSSSRGGSTDTQYF
TRBV11-2	14	.	TRBJ1-1	.	TGTGCCAGCAGCGCCACCCAGGGTGTCGGTGAAGCTTTCTTT	CASSATQGVGEAFF
TRBV5-4	14	.	TRBJ1-4	TRBD1	TGTGCCAGCAGCTTAGACAGGGGGAATGAAAAACTGTTTTTT	CASSLDRGNEKLFF
TRBV10-3	14	.	TRBJ2-3	TRBD2	TGTGCCATCAAAGCGGGGGCGGGCACAGATACGCAGTATTTT	CAIKAGAGTDTQYF
TRBV7-8	13	once	TRBJ2-3	.	TGTGCCAGCAGCCGAAGAGGGGGAGATACGCAGTATTTT	CASSRRGGDTQYF
TRBV5-4	13	.	TRBJ2-3	.	TGTGCCAGCAGCTTGGGTGGAGGGAATACGCAGTATTTT	CASSLGGGNTQYF
TRBV7-9	14	.	TRBJ1-2	.	TGTGCCAGCAGCTTAGAGCGGGCAGCGGGGGGCTACACCTTC	CASSLERAAGGYTF
TRBV9	17	few	TRBJ2-1	.	TGTGCCAGCAGCGTAGAGGCAGGCTCGAGCTCCTACAATGAGCAGTTCTTC	CASSVEAGSSSYNEQFF
TRBV7-8	13	.	TRBJ1-1	TRBD1	TGTGCCAGCAGACGGGACAGGGCCCCTGAAGCTTTCTTT	CASRRDRAPEAFF
TRBV7-3	17	.	TRBJ2-2	TRBD1	TGTGCCAGCAGCTTCCGGGACAGGGGCCCTAACAGTGGGGAGCTGTTTTTT	CASSFRDRGPNSGELFF
TRBV19	15	.	TRBJ2-5	.	TGTGCCAGTAGTATAGATCCCTTTCCGGGGGAGACCCAGTACTTC	CASSIDPFPGETQYF
TRBV6-5	15	.	TRBJ1-5	TRBD1	TGTGCCAGCAGTTACAGTGGGACAGGGTACCAGCCCCAGCATTTT	CASSYSGTGYQPQHF
TRBV24-1	17	.	TRBJ1-5	TRBD1	TGTGCCACCAGTGATTTGCCTCGGGACAGGGGAGATCAGCCCCAGCATTTT	CATSDLPRDRGDQPQHF
TRBV11-2	16	.	TRBJ1-2	.	TGTGCCAGCAGCTTTTTTATCGGGACTTCGAACTATGGCTACACCTTC	CASSFFIGTSNYGYTF
TRBV7-9	13	.	TRBJ1-1	.	TGTGCCAGCAGCTTAGCTATGAACACTGAAGCTTTCTTT	CASSLAMNTEAFF
TRBV11-2	16	.	TRBJ2-1	TRBD2	TGTGCCAGCAGCTTTCCGGGACTAGCGTCCTACAATGAGCAGTTCTTC	CASSFPGLASYNEQFF
TRBV7-2	14	.	TRBJ1-4	.	TGTGCCAGCAGCAACAGGGCCACTAATGAAAAACTGTTTTTT	CASSNRATNEKLFF
TRBV3-1/TRBV3-2	13	.	TRBJ1-2	TRBD1	TGTGCCAGCAGTCTGACAGGGGGCGGACACTACACCTTC	CASSLTGGGHYTF
TRBV19	13	.	TRBJ1-2	.	TGTGCCAGTAGCCCGACAGAGAACTATGGCTACACCTTC	CASSPTENYGYTF
TRBV11-1	14	.	TRBJ2-7	.	TGTGCCAGCAGCTTAAGGGGGAACCACTACGAGCAGTACTTC	CASSLRGNHYEQYF
TRBV19	19	.	TRBJ1-3	.	TGTGCCAGTAGTCGATCCGCCCTTTATTGGCAGATGGAGGGAAACACCATATATTTT	CASSRSALYWQMEGNTIYF
TRBV30	15	few	TRBJ1-2	TRBD1	TGTGCCTGGAGCCCGAAGCTCAGGGGGAGGTATGGCTACACCTTC	CAWSPKLRGRYGYTF
TRBV24-1	15	.	TRBJ2-5	TRBD2	TGTGCCACCAGTGACACCGGGACTAGGGGACAGACCCAGTACTTC	CATSDTGTRGQTQYF
TRBV9	15	.	TRBJ1-2	TRBD1	TGTGCCAGCAGCGTCCGACAAGGGGGCGGCTATGGCTACACCTTC	CASSVRQGGGYGYTF
TRBV11-2	14	.	TRBJ2-3	.	TGTGCCAGCAGCCCCGCGAGCAGCACAGATACGCAGTATTTT	CASSPASSTDTQYF
TRBV6-5	13	.	TRBJ1-1	.	TGTGCCAGCAGTCTGACAGCCTACACTGAAGCTTTCTTT	CASSLTAYTEAFF
TRBV11-3	17	.	TRBJ2-2	.	TGTGCCAGCAGCTTAGAGGTTGGTGTGGGGGCCACCGGGGAGCTGTTTTTT	CASSLEVGVGATGELFF
TRBV5-1	14	.	TRBJ1-4	.	TGCGCCAGCAGCTTAACGGCAACTAATGAAAAACTGTTTTTT	CASSLTATNEKLFF
TRBV29-1	14	.	TRBJ2-1	.	TGCAGCCCAGGCCCGGAGGGGGCCTTCAATGAGCAGTTCTTC	CSPGPEGAFNEQFF
TRBV10-3	15	.	TRBJ1-1	.	TGTGCCATCAGTGCGGCTCTCAGGGGGAACACTGAAGCTTTCTTT	CAISAALRGNTEAFF
TRBV5-1	14	.	TRBJ2-3	.	TGCGCCAGCAGCTTGTGGCGGGTCACAGATACGCAGTATTTT	CASSLWRVTDTQYF
TRBV10-3	14	.	TRBJ2-2	.	TGTGCCATAGGGAGTGACGTTAATCCCGGGGAGCTGTTTTTT	CAIGSDVNPGELFF
TRBV5-8	14	.	TRBJ1-6	TRBD1	TGTGCCAGCAGCGATGGGACAGGTCTTTCACCCCTCCACTTT	CASSDGTGLSPLHF
TRBV24-1	17	few	TRBJ2-2	TRBD1	TGTGCCACCAGTGCTGTCGTCGGGACAGCGAACACCGGGGAGCTGTTTTTT	CATSAVVGTANTGELFF
TRBV4-2	16	.	TRBJ2-2	.	TGTGCCAGCAGGATAAATCCCGGGGTAGACACCGGGGAGCTGTTTTTT	CASRINPGVDTGELFF
TRBV5-5	14	.	TRBJ2-7	.	TGTGCCAGCAGCTTGCGCCTGGGGGGCTACGAGCAGTACTTC	CASSLRLGGYEQYF
TRBV3-1/TRBV3-2	15	.	TRBJ2-1	TRBD1	TGTGCCAGCAGGGCCCGTGGGACAGTTGACAATGAGCAGTTCTTC	CASRARGTVDNEQFF
TRBV10-3	15	.	TRBJ2-1	.	TGTGCCATCCGGGAGGGGACAGGGATATACAATGAGCAGTTCTTC	CAIREGTGIYNEQFF